The 11 T cell receptor beta chains reported below all come from one sample, sequenced in a study of vaccination and CD4 T cells after COVID-19. The antigens for these receptors are not known. Once obtained from cultured CD4+ T cells, the DNA was sequenced using the Oncomine TCR Beta short-read assay. TCRdb reprocessed the PCR reads via MiXCR and lists one record per CDR3 protein. The sample lists 7,500 or so distinct CDR3 sequences; 21% were seen once. Treatment indicated: roughly 10-day PBMC culture with coronavirus spike peptide pools or control peptides (ViraFEST assay). The specimen comprised CD4+ T cells from blood, cultured in vitro, sampled after SARS-CoV-2 vaccination. The receptor set was obtained from a human donor who had recovered from COVID-19.

The CDR3 DNA is TGTGCCAGCAGCCCACGACAGGGTGTCGGCACCGGGGAGCTGTTTTTT. Translation: CASSPRQGVGTGELFF. The chain combines TRBV7-2 with TRBJ2-2; 7 nucleotides match TRBD1. Germline V gene lookup returns CDR1 SGHTA and CDR2 FQGNSA. J lost 4 bases, V lost 5 bases, and 10 bases had no gene match. This CDR3 spans 16 amino acids.

The J gene is TRBJ1-2, the V gene TRBV5-4; D is unclear. Trimming removed 0 bases from V and 3 bases from J, with 12 bases in between. Per germline, CDR1 SGHNT and CDR2 YYREEE (reference sequence). This CDR3 comprises 15 residues. Here the CDR3 reads CASSLGGTVYYGYTF. The DNA for the CDR3 is TGTGCCAGCAGCTTGGGGGGTACAGTATACTATGGCTACACCTTC.

As for this clonotype: With a much larger clone just one base away, this may be a read error. A read error is likely, as this CDR3 ends without the conserved phenylalanine or tryptophan. The J gene is TRBJ2-5, the V gene TRBV20-1; no definite D call. Germline V gives CDR1 DFQATT, CDR2 SNEGSKA (reference sequence). The CDR3 is made up of 11 amino acids. The V end lost 5 bases, the J end lost 7 bases, and 11 bases lay between the germline ends. CDR3: CSAGPARTQYI. In DNA, the CDR3 is TGCAGTGCTGGACCGGCTCGGACCCAGTACATC.

This clonotype was seen a handful of times. The chain is built from TRBV6-1 and TRBJ2-7, with 7 bases that match TRBD1. V trimming: 5 bases; J trimming: 1 base; junction bases outside the gene matches: 8. This CDR3 region has 15 residues. From germline, CDR1 is MNHNS and CDR2 SASEGT. The CDR3 DNA is TGTGCCAGCAGTCGGGACAGTCGACTTTCCTACGAGCAGTACTTC. It is translated as CASSRDSRLSYEQYF.

The V gene is TRBV11-3, the J gene TRBJ2-3, with D possibly being TRBD1 (5 bases). The CDR3 is 15 amino acids. CDR1 and CDR2 from the germline V gene are SGHNT and YENEEA. Trimming stripped 3 bases from V and 6 bases from J, with 16 bases between. The CDR3 bases are TGTGCCAGCAGCTTTGAACAGGACCCCGCGGATACGCAGTATTTT. This codes for CASSFEQDPADTQYF. The whole variable domain, filled in from reference TRBV11-3 and TRBJ2-3, reads EAGVVQSPRYKIIEKKQPVAFWCNPISGHNTLYWYLQNLGQGPELLIRYENEEAVDDSQLPKDRFSAERLKGVDSTLKIQPAELGDSAVYLCASSFEQDPADTQYFGPGTRLTVL.

The chain joins TRBV10-2 to TRBJ1-2, with a possible D match to TRBD1 (6 bases). The CDR3 spans 13 residues. Trimming cost V 6 bases and J 4 bases, with 12 bases left between them. Looked up from germline, CDR1 is WSHSY and CDR2 is SAAADI. CDR3 DNA sequence: TGCGCCAGCAGGGGAGACAGGCTCTATGGCTACACCTTC. Translating it yields CASRGDRLYGYTF.

This clonotype has a count of ten or more. The chain is built from TRBV28 and TRBJ2-7; D may match TRBD1 or TRBD2 (6 bases each). Germline-derived CDR1 and CDR2 are MDHEN and SYDVKM. The V end lost 5 bases, the J end lost 7 bases, and 12 bases lay between the germline ends. The CDR3 runs to 12 residues. CDR3 sequence (DNA): TGTGCCAGCAGTACGGGGGCGCGGGAGCAGTACTTC. Its protein product is CASSTGAREQYF.

This clonotype is labeled medium-sized. The V call is TRBV7-8, the J call TRBJ2-7; a possible D gene is TRBD1 (7 bases). The ends were cut back, 6 bases at V and 1 base at J, with 10 bases in the middle. Germline values: CDR1 SGHVS, CDR2 FQNEAQ. There are 13 residues in the CDR3. The CDR3 sequence: CASRAGQSYEQYF. DNA of the CDR3: TGTGCCAGCAGGGCGGGACAGTCCTACGAGCAGTACTTC.

The genes are TRBV11-3 and TRBJ1-1; tentative D call: TRBD1 (5 bases). The V gene lost 5 bases and the J gene lost 2 bases, with 21 bases spanning the gap. From germline, CDR1 is SGHNT and CDR2 YENEEA. The CDR3 runs to 17 residues. CDR3 nucleotide sequence: TGTGCCAGCAGCCCCCAGAGGGGCGGGAGGGGAAACACTGAAGCTTTCTTT. This gives the protein CASSPQRGGRGNTEAFF. Together with reference TRBV11-3 and TRBJ1-1, the CDR3 gives the full variable domain: EAGVVQSPRYKIIEKKQPVAFWCNPISGHNTLYWYLQNLGQGPELLIRYENEEAVDDSQLPKDRFSAERLKGVDSTLKIQPAELGDSAVYLCASSPQRGGRGNTEAFFGQGTRLTVV.

This clonotype was counted between two and nine times. The rearrangement links TRBV27 to TRBJ1-5; D is perhaps TRBD1 (6 bases). The CDR3 spans 14 residues. Germline V gene sequence: CDR1 MNHEY, CDR2 SMNVEV (reference sequence). V shed 2 bases and J shed 4 bases, with 9 bases lying between them. The CDR3 loop is CASSLQGRNQPQHF. DNA of the CDR3: TGTGCCAGCAGTTTACAGGGGAGGAATCAGCCCCAGCATTTT.

This clonotype was observed a few times. J is TRBJ2-7 and V is TRBV7-9; maybe TRBD1 (5 bases). CDR3 length: 19 residues. Per the germline V gene, CDR1 is SEHNR and CDR2 is FQNEAQ (reference sequence). Between the trimmed V and J ends, which lost 5 bases and 1 base, there was a span of 27 bases. CDR3 sequence reads: CASSPPTDNPTPRSYEQYF. DNA of the CDR3: TGTGCCAGCAGCCCCCCGACAGATAACCCCACTCCCCGATCCTACGAGCAGTACTTC.